Each of the 6 T cell receptor beta chains below was sequenced from the same sample in a study of cytomegalovirus exposure and HLA in healthy donors. Vbeta (60) and Jbeta (13) primers were used in the PCR. Sequencing used immunoSEQ multiplex PCR; TCRdb keeps in-frame clones, though not all of them. The repertoire holds 170,000 or so clones, with 78% as singletons. Source material: PBMCs. These receptors all stem from a woman in her forties in good health and CMV-seronegative.

Turning to this clone: Other DNA sequences in this specimen translate into the identical CDR3. V usage is TRBV9 and J usage is TRBJ1-4; possible D gene TRBD1, 5 bases. Trimming cost V 2 bases and J 7 bases, with 12 bases left between them. Germline assignment: CDR1 SGDLS and CDR2 YYNGEE. The CDR3 is 14 residues long. This CDR3 is CASSVGGGVEKLFF. CDR3 sequence (DNA): TGTGCCAGCAGCGTGGGAGGAGGGGTTGAAAAACTGTTTTTT. The full variable domain, rest sourced from reference TRBV9 and TRBJ1-4, is DSGVTQTPKHLITATGQRVTLRCSPRSGDLSVYWYQQSLDQGLQFLIQYYNGEERAKGNILERFSAQQFPDLHSELNLSSLELGDSALYFCASSVGGGVEKLFFGSGTQLSVL.

The chain employs TRBV28 and TRBJ1-5; D possibly corresponds to TRBD1 (6 bases). Trimming stripped 7 bases from V and 6 bases from J, with 10 bases between. This CDR3 contains 12 residues. Germline V gene data show CDR1 as MDHEN and CDR2 as SYDVKM. The CDR3 loop is CASTGGGQPQHF. In DNA form, the CDR3 reads TGTGCCAGCACGGGGGGCGGTCAGCCCCAGCATTTT.

This chain connects TRBV5-4 to TRBJ2-3; 12 positions match TRBD2. CDR3 length: 14 amino acids. V lost 3 bases to trimming and J lost 5 bases; unmatched junction nucleotides: 1. CDR1 and CDR2 from the germline V gene are SGHNT and YYREEE (reference sequence). The CDR3 loop reads CASSSTSGGDTQYF. The CDR3 nucleotides are TGTGCCAGCAGCTCGACTAGCGGGGGAGATACGCAGTATTTT.

The V gene is TRBV7-8, the J gene TRBJ1-3; 10 nucleotides agree with TRBD1. From germline, CDR1 is SGHVS and CDR2 FQNEAQ. Trimming cost V 4 bases and J 6 bases; bases outside gene matches: 6. The CDR3 length is 15 residues. The CDR3 loop is CASSSGTGDANTIYF. In DNA form, the CDR3 reads TGTGCCAGCAGCTCAGGGACAGGGGATGCAAACACCATATATTTT.

This clone was counted a single time. The V and J genes are TRBV7-3 and TRBJ2-2; 10 bases match TRBD1. Germline V gene data show CDR1 as SGHTA and CDR2 as FQGTGA. The CDR3 is made up of 17 amino acids. V dropped 5 bases and J dropped 5; count of bases not matched to a gene: 11. CDR3: CASSPTATGGATGELFF. The CDR3 DNA reads TGTGCCAGCAGCCCCACGGCGACAGGGGGCGCAACCGGGGAGCTGTTTTTT. Together with reference TRBV7-3 and TRBJ2-2, the CDR3 gives the full variable domain: GAGVSQTPSNKVTEKGKYVELRCDPISGHTALYWYRQSLGQGPEFLIYFQGTGAADDSGLPNDRFFAVRPEGSVSTLKIQRTERGDSAVYLCASSPTATGGATGELFFGEGSRLTVL.

This chain uses TRBV5-1 with TRBJ1-3; D is perhaps TRBD1 (5 bases). The V and J ends lost 3 bases and 7 bases respectively, with 14 bases between them. This CDR3 comprises 14 residues. CDR1 and CDR2 from the germline V gene are SGHRS and YFSETQ. CDR3: CASSYAGEGNTIYF. CDR3 DNA sequence: TGCGCCAGCAGCTACGCGGGGGAGGGGAACACCATATATTTT.